This T cell receptor (beta chain) was obtained from a study of T cells in narcolepsy. Across the whole study: Donors had narcolepsy type 1 or type 2, or were healthy controls. Study observations and caveats: HCRT-specific and TRIB2-specific autoreactive clonotypes appeared among same-patient CSF and blood CD4+ clonotypes. Healthy controls reportedly lacked the autoreactive clonotypes serially found in patients' blood. No autoreactive T cell clone sequences appeared in some memory CD4+ repertoires.

In regard to this clone: Its antigen is undetermined.

CDR3 length: 19 residues. CDR1 is SEHNR, CDR2 FQNEAQ, per germline (reference sequence). Unmatched junction bases numbered 12, after V lost 1 base and J lost 2 bases. TCRdb's copy holds only in-frame clones and misses some; the assay was immunoSEQ multiplex PCR. The sample contains tens of thousands of clones, around 81% of which appear only once. Sequencing input: CD45RA- memory CD4+ T cells from PBMCs. V is TRBV7-9 and J is TRBJ1-5; TRBD1 aligns across 9 bases. The TCR was taken from a human donor with narcolepsy. The CDR3 protein is CASSLGDRVIDFGNQPQHF. The CDR3, as DNA: TGTGCCAGCAGCTTAGGGGACAGGGTAATCGATTTTGGCAATCAGCCCCAGCATTTT.